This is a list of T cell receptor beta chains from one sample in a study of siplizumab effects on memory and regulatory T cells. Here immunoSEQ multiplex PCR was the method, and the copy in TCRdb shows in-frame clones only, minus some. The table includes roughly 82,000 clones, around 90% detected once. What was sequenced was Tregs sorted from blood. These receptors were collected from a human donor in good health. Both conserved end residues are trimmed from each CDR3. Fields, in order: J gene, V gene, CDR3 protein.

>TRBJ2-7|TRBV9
ASSVATGGGYEQY
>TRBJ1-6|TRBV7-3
ASSFDRLTNSPLH
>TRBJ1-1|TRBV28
ASSFGGLNTEAF
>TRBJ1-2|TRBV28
ASSLLISGSYGYT
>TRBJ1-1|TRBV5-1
VSSLTGVDGTEAF
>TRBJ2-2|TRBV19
ASSIVGVHTGELF
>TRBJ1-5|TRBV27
ASSERGGYSNQPQH
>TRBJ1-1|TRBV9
ASSPGAGGGRAF
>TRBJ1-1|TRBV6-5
ASSYSKGSEAF
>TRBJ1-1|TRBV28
ASSLNRGEGAF
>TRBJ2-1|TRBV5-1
ASSADGSYNEQF
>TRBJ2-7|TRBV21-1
ARRQGRGNEQY
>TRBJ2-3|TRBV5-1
ASKPRPTLAGSTDTQY
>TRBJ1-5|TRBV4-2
ASSQETGGGQPQH
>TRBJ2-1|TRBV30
AWSGDSAYYNEQF
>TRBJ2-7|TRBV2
ASSEGWTGRLEQY
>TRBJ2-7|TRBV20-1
SARSNRLEY
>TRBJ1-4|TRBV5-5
ASSLGWANEKLF
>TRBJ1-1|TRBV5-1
ASSLNTEAF
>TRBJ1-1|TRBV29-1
SVVGGFEAF
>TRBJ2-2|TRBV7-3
ASSLFGLAGTGELF
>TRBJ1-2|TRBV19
ASSNDRNYGYT
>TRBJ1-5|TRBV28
ASSYYKDIFIEMRYSNQPQH
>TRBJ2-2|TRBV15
ATSREMPGELF
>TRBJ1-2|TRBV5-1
ASSPQGADYGYT
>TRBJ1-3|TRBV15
ATSRETGTGNTIY
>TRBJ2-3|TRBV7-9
ASSVPGGGADTQY
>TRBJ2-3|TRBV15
ATSTGGAWTDTQY
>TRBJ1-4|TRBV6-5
ASGEELAYEKLF
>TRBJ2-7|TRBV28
ASSLIDEQY
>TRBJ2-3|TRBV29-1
SVVGVNTQY
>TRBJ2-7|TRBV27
ASSPLPSGTGVHEQY
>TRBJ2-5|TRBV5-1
ASRGQGEGTQY
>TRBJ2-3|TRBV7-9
ASSPRTVTTSTDTQY
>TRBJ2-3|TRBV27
ASSLQGAPDTQY
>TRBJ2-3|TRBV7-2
ASSLSGGGGSTDTQY
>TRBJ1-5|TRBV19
ASSIERWQPQH
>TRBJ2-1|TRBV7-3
ASSRDRGNEQF
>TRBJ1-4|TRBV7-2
ASSPPLATNEKLF
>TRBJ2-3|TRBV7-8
ASSLGSTSTDTQY
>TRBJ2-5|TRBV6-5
ASTGTRETQY
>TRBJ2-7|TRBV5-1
ASSRDRLHYEQY
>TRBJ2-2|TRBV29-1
SVFPQGAGTGELF
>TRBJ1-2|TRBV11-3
ASSLSGGVGYT
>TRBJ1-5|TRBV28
ASTEGRRPQPQH
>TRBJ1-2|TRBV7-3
ASGDSSYGYT
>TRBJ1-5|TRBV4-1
ASSQVGGRDQPQH
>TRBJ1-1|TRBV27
ASSFQSLGNTEAF
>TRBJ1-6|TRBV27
ASSLYLLNGSPLH
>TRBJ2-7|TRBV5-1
ASSPAGTGIYEQY
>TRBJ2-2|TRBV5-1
ASSLEAAFNTGELF
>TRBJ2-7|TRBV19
ATASASSYEQY
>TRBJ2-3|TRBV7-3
ASSISGGGTDTQY
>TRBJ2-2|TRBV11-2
ASAPRLAGKTNTGELF
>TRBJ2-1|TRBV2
ASSGPGNEQF
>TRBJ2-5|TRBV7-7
ASSSGTAGAAQY
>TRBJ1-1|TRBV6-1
ASRRENTEAF